The 5 T cell receptor beta chains reported below all come from one sample, sequenced in a study of blood T cells in healthy people across ages. Alongside a J-beta primer mix, a sample-barcoded 5' primer served in a second PCR lasting about 7 to 12 cycles. MiXCR was run by TCRdb on the 5' RACE reads, yielding one entry per CDR3 protein. The sample records about 1,500,000 distinct CDR3 sequences, 25% to 30% being singletons. The sequenced sample was blood. The receptors here all came from a woman younger than 45 in good health.

Only a few counts were recorded for this clonotype. The chain links TRBV15 to TRBJ2-1; 7 bases map to TRBD2. Germline CDR1 and CDR2: LNHNV and YYDKDF (reference sequence). V was pared by 0 bases and J by 1 base, with 6 bases of the junction left unmatched. This CDR3 comprises 17 residues. The CDR3, as DNA: TGTGCCACCAGCAGAGATAGGAGGGAGGGTTCCTACAATGAGCAGTTCTTC. Protein sequence: CATSRDRREGSYNEQFF.

In this sample, this clonotype turned up a few times. The chain has TRBV29-1 and TRBJ1-5; 10 bases agree with TRBD1. V trimming: 4 bases; J trimming: 3 bases; junction bases outside the gene matches: 3. Looked up from germline, CDR1 is SQVTM and CDR2 is ANQGSEA. The CDR3 extends over 14 amino acids. The CDR3 loop reads CSVGGQGPNQPQHF. CDR3 bases: TGCAGCGTTGGGGGACAGGGGCCCAATCAGCCCCAGCATTTT.

The CDR3 DNA is TGTGCCAGCAGCCGAGCGAGCTTATCTAATGAAAAACTGTTTTTT. Amino acids: CASSRASLSNEKLFF. V gene TRBV7-9 combines with J gene TRBJ1-4; D is uncertain. The germline CDR1 and CDR2 sequences are SEHNR and FQNEAQ (reference sequence). With 5 bases removed from V and 3 bases from J, the gap between germline ends came to 13 bases. The CDR3 is 15 residues long.

This clonotype showed up just a few times. This sequence joins TRBV28 and TRBJ2-5; 8 nucleotides agree with TRBD2. With V trimmed by 5 bases and J by 2 bases, 10 bases remained unmatched. Germline-derived CDR1 and CDR2 are MDHEN and SYDVKM. CDR3 size: 16 residues. CDR3 in DNA: TGTGCCAGCAGTCTTCCAAGGCGGGGGGTTCAAGAGACCCAGTACTTC. Amino acid sequence: CASSLPRRGVQETQYF.

The genes are TRBV4-1 and TRBJ2-3, with a possible D match to TRBD2 (6 bases). Germline values: CDR1 MGHRA, CDR2 YSYEKL. The ends were cut back, 0 bases at V and 3 bases at J, with 16 bases in the middle. CDR3 size: 17 residues. The CDR3 spells CASSQEGGRVSTDTQYF. The CDR3 bases are TGCGCCAGCAGCCAAGAGGGGGGTAGAGTATCGACAGATACGCAGTATTTT.